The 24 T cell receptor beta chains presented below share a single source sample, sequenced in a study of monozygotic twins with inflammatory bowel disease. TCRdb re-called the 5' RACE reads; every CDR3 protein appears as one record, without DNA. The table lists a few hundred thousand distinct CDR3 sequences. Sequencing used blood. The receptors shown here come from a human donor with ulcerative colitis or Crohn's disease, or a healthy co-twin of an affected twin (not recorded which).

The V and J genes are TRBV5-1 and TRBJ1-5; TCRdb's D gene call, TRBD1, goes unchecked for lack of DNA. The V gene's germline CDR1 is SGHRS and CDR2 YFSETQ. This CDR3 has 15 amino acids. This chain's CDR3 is CASSFGTGIYQPQHF.

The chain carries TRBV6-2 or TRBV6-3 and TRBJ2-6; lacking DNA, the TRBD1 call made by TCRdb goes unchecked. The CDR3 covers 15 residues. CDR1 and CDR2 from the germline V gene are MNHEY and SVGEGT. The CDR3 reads CASSPGGGGANVLTF.

The CDR3 reads CASSFYRVGNTEAFF. The chain employs TRBV12-3 or TRBV12-4 and TRBJ1-1; without DNA, the TCRdb call of TRBD1 cannot be checked. CDR3 length equals 15 residues.

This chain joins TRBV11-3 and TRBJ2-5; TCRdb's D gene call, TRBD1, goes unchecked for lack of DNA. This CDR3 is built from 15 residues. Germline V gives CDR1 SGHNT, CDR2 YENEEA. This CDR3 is CASSLAGTELGDQYF.

This chain's CDR3 is CASSYWGYQETQYF. This chain links TRBV6-5 with TRBJ2-5. The CDR3 length is 14 residues. The V gene's germline CDR1 is MNHEY and CDR2 SVGAGI.

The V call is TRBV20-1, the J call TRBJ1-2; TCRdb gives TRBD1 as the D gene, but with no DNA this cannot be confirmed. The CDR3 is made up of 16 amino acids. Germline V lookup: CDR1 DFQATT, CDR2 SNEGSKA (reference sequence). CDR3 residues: CSARDRLRQGAYGYTF.

CDR3 amino acids: CSVTRGVETQYF. The J gene is TRBJ2-5, the V gene TRBV29-1; no DNA is available, so the TRBD1 call from TCRdb remains unchecked. Germline V gives CDR1 SQVTM, CDR2 ANQGSEA. This CDR3 contains 12 residues.

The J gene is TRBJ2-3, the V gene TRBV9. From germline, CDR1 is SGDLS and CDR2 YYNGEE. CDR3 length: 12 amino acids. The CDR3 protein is CASSVEADTQYF.

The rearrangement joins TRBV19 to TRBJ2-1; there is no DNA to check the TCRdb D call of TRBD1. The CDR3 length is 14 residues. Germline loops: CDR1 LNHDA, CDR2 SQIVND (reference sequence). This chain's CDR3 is CASTGTGIYNEQFF.

The CDR3 loop is CASSGLLGPPDTQYF. The chain is built from TRBV6-1 and TRBJ2-3; the D call of TRBD1 rests on TCRdb alone, since no DNA is present to check it. CDR3 length: 15 amino acids. Per the germline V gene, CDR1 is MNHNS and CDR2 is SASEGT.

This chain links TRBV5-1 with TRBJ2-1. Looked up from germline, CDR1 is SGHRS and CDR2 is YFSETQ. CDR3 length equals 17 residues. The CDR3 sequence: CASSLASASGGQRREFF.

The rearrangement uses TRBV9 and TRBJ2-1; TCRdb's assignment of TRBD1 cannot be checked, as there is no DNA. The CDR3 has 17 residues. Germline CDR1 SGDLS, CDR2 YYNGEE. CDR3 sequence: CASSVAENVGTQGLAIF. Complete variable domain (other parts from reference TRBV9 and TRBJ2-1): DSGVTQTPKHLITATGQRVTLRCSPRSGDLSVYWYQQSLDQGLQFLIQYYNGEERAKGNILERFSAQQFPDLHSELNLSSLELGDSALYFCASSVAENVGTQGLAIFGPGTRLTVL.

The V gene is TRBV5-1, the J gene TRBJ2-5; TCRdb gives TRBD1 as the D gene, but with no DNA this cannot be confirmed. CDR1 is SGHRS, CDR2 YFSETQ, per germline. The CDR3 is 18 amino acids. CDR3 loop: CASSPRAGAPSKGETQYF.

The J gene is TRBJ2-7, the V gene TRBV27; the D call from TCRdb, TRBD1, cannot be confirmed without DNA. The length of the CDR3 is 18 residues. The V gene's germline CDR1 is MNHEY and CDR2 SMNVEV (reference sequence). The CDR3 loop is CASSFMTDVAGAVYEQYF.

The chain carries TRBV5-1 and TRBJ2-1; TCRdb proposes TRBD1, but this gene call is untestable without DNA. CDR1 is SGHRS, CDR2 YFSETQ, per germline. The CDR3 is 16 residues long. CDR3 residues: CASSLADRAAYNEQFF.

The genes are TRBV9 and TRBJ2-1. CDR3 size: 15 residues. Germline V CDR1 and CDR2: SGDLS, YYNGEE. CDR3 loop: CASSERGDSYNEQFF.

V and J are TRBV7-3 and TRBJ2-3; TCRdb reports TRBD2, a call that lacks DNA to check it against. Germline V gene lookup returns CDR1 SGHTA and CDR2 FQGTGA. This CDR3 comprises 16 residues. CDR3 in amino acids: CASSLSLAGGQDTQYF.

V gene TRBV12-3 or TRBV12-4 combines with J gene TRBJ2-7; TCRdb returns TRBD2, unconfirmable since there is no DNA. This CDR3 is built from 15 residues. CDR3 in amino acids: CASSPPGLPHYEQYF.

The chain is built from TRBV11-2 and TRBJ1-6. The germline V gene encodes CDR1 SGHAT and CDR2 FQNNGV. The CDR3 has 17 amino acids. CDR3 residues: CASSFRLGVNYNSPLHF.

CDR3 residues: CASSSTSPGTGELFF. This chain uses TRBV7-3 with TRBJ2-2; TCRdb's assignment of TRBD2 cannot be checked, as there is no DNA. This CDR3 is 15 amino acids long. Germline V gives CDR1 SGHTA, CDR2 FQGTGA.

CDR3: CASSFKQGGNTEAFF. V gene TRBV7-9 combines with J gene TRBJ1-1. Per the germline V gene, CDR1 is SEHNR and CDR2 is FQNEAQ (reference sequence). The CDR3 is made up of 15 amino acids. Full variable domain (rest looked up from reference TRBV7-9 and TRBJ1-1): DTGVSQNPRHKITKRGQNVTFRCDPISEHNRLYWYRQTLGQGPEFLTYFQNEAQLEKSRLLSDRFSAERPKGSFSTLEIQRTEQGDSAMYLCASSFKQGGNTEAFFGQGTRLTVV.

CDR3 sequence: CAISDLLREKETQYF. The chain links TRBV10-3 to TRBJ2-5; TCRdb names TRBD2, which stays unverified in the absence of DNA. The V gene's germline CDR1 is ENHRY and CDR2 SYGVKD. The length of the CDR3 is 15 residues.

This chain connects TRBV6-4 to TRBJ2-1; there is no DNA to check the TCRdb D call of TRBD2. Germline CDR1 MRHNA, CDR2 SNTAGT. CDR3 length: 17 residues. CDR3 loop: CASSDSLAGGLYNEQFF.

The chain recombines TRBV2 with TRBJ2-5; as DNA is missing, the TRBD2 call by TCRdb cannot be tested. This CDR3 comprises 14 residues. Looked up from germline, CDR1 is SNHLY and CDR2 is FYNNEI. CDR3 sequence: CASSDVGTQETQYF.